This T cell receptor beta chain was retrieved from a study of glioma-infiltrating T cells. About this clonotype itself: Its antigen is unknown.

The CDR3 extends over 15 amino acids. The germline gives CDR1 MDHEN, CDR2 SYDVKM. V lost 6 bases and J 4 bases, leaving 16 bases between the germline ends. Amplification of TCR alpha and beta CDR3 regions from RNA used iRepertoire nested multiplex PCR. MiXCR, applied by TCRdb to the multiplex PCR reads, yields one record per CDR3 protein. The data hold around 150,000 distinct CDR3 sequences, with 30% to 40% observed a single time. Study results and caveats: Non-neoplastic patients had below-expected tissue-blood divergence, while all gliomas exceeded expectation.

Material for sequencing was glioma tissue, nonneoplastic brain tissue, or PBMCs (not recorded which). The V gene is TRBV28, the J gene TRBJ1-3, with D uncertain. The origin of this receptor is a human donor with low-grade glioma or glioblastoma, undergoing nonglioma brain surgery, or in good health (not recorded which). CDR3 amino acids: CASSPTHGPGNTIYF. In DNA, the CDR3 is TGTGCCAGCAGCCCAACCCATGGACCGGGAAACACCATATATTTT.